Listed here are 21 T cell receptor beta chains from one sample, sequenced in a study of cytomegalovirus exposure and HLA in healthy donors. Vbeta (60) and Jbeta (13) primers were used in the PCR. Sequencing was performed with immunoSEQ multiplex PCR; in TCRdb, only in-frame clones are kept and a portion is missing. The sample lists some 200,000 clones; about 80% were seen once. The specimen was PBMCs. These receptors all stem from a woman aged 55-70 years in good health and CMV-seropositive.

The rearrangement links TRBV5-1 to TRBJ1-2; 8 bases agree with TRBD1. Unmatched junction bases numbered 9, after V lost 2 bases and J lost 6 bases. The germline V gene has CDR1 SGHRS and CDR2 YFSETQ. CDR3 length: 15 residues. CDR3 in amino acids: CASSLRAGGVDGYTF. For the CDR3, the DNA is TGCGCCAGCAGCTTACGGGCAGGGGGCGTCGATGGCTACACCTTC.

This chain connects TRBV30 to TRBJ2-1; TRBD2 matches 8 bases. Germline V CDR1 and CDR2: GTSNPN, SVGIG (reference sequence). The V and J ends lost 0 bases and 3 bases, in that order; junction bases with no gene match: 4. The CDR3 is made up of 15 amino acids. The CDR3 sequence is CAWSVSGIDYNEQFF. The DNA of the CDR3 is TGTGCCTGGAGTGTTAGCGGGATTGACTACAATGAGCAGTTCTTC.

The chain's CDR3 is CASSPDTGVSSDEQYF. In DNA, the CDR3 is TGTGCCAGCAGCCCCGATACGGGGGTGTCGTCTGACGAGCAGTACTTC. The rearrangement joins TRBV5-5 to TRBJ2-7, with D possibly matching TRBD2 (6 bases). This CDR3 is built from 16 residues. V was cut by 4 bases and J by 5 bases, with 22 bases left in between. Germline lookup yields CDR1 SGHKS and CDR2 YYEKEE (reference sequence).

V gene TRBV6-1 combines with J gene TRBJ1-2, with 9 bases identical to TRBD1. CDR1 and CDR2 from the germline V gene are MNHNS and SASEGT. With V trimmed by 3 bases and J by 6 bases, 5 bases remained unmatched. The CDR3 is 14 residues long. DNA for the CDR3: TGTGCCAGCAGTGAGATGACAGGGGGGGATGGCTACACCTTC. Its translation is CASSEMTGGDGYTF.

The rearrangement joins TRBV9 to TRBJ1-6; 8 bases are a match to TRBD1. V lost 4 bases and J lost 5; bases outside the gene matches: 5. In germline, CDR1 is SGDLS, CDR2 YYNGEE. The CDR3 has 15 amino acids. CDR3 coding DNA: TGTGCCAGCAGCACCCGGACAGGGAATAATTCACCCCTCCACTTT. This codes for CASSTRTGNNSPLHF.

The chain links TRBV18 to TRBJ2-6; possibly TRBD1 for D (6 bases). V lost 3 bases, J lost 2 bases, and 11 bases lay in between. This CDR3 region has 16 residues. The germline gives CDR1 KGHSH, CDR2 LQKENI. CDR3 sequence reads: CASSPYREPGANVLTF. The CDR3 DNA follows: TGTGCCAGCTCACCCTACAGGGAGCCTGGGGCCAACGTCCTGACTTTC.

The chain employs TRBV28 and TRBJ1-3; TRBD1 matches 7 bases. The junction had 8 bases not matched to a gene; V was cut back by 5 bases and J by 10 bases. CDR1 and CDR2 from the germline V gene are MDHEN and SYDVKM. The CDR3 consists of 13 residues. The chain's CDR3 is CASSADRVGTIYF. DNA for the CDR3: TGTGCCAGCAGTGCCGACAGGGTAGGAACCATATATTTT.

The chain is built from TRBV6-5 and TRBJ2-2, with a tentative D call TRBD1 (6 bases). This CDR3 is 13 amino acids long. V was cut by 6 bases and J by 7 bases, with 12 bases left in between. Germline CDR1 and CDR2: MNHEY and SVGAGI. The CDR3, as DNA: TGTGCCAGCAGCGAACAGGGATACGGGGAGCTGTTTTTT. Translated, it gives CASSEQGYGELFF.

This chain uses TRBV7-6 with TRBJ2-5, with a weak D call TRBD2 (6 bases). CDR1 is SGHVS and CDR2 is FNYEAQ in the germline V gene. Trimming removed 6 bases from V and 1 base from J, with 12 bases in between. The CDR3 is 14 amino acids. The CDR3 nucleotides read TGTGCCAGCAGACTAGCCTGGGGCCAAGAGACCCAGTACTTC. It yields the protein CASRLAWGQETQYF.

The chain uses TRBV11-1 and TRBJ2-1; 8 nucleotides agree with TRBD2. The germline V gene has CDR1 SGHAT and CDR2 FQDESV (reference sequence). J was trimmed by 4 bases and V by 3 bases; bases with no gene match: 2. This CDR3 contains 14 residues. The CDR3 spells CASSLTSVYNEQFF. CDR3 in DNA: TGTGCCAGCAGCTTGACTAGCGTTTACAATGAGCAGTTCTTC.

The chain has TRBV4-1 and TRBJ2-5; 11 nucleotides agree with TRBD2. Germline loops: CDR1 MGHRA, CDR2 YSYEKL. The CDR3 totals 16 residues. The J segment lost 1 base and the V segment lost 1 base, leaving 2 bases of the junction unmatched. CDR3 amino acids: CASSQVTSGSQETQYF. The DNA of the CDR3 is TGCGCCAGCAGCCAAGTTACTAGCGGGAGCCAAGAGACCCAGTACTTC.

This clone was counted between two and nine times. The chain carries TRBV4-2 and TRBJ2-3, with 7 bases aligning to TRBD2. There are 18 residues in the CDR3. After removal of 0 bases from V and 2 bases from J, the junction contained 11 bases not matched to a gene. Germline lookup yields CDR1 LGHNA and CDR2 YNFKEQ. The CDR3 region is CASSQDRGAAGPTDTQYF. The CDR3 coding sequence is TGTGCCAGCAGCCAAGATCGGGGAGCAGCGGGGCCCACAGATACGCAGTATTTT.

The chain couples TRBV4-3 to TRBJ1-5; no firm D call. V was pared by 0 bases and J by 12 bases, with 18 bases between. Germline V gene lookup returns CDR1 LGHNA and CDR2 YSLEER. The CDR3 length is 15 residues. This CDR3 reads CASSQDSGTPWRQHF. In nucleotides, the CDR3 is TGCGCCAGCAGCCAAGACTCGGGAACACCTTGGCGCCAGCATTTT.

CDR3 loop: CASTLLAGGTGELFF. CDR3 coding DNA: TGTGCCAGCACCTTGCTAGCGGGAGGCACCGGGGAGCTGTTTTTT. The V call is TRBV6-5, the J call TRBJ2-2, with 11 bases fitting TRBD2. The V and J ends lost 7 bases and 4 bases, in that order; junction bases with no gene match: 5. CDR1 and CDR2 from the germline V gene are MNHEY and SVGAGI. CDR3 length: 15 amino acids.

V usage is TRBV5-1 and J usage is TRBJ2-7; tentative D call: TRBD2 (6 bases). Trimming cost V 0 bases and J 6 bases, with 10 bases left between them. CDR3 length: 13 amino acids. Germline V gene lookup returns CDR1 SGHRS and CDR2 YFSETQ. In DNA form, the CDR3 reads TGCGCCAGCAGCTTGGGACTAGTTTCCGAGCAGTACTTC. Its translation: CASSLGLVSEQYF.

The genes are TRBV30 and TRBJ2-5; possibly TRBD2 for D (8 bases). In germline, CDR1 is GTSNPN, CDR2 SVGIG (reference sequence). V gave up 2 bases and J gave up 5 bases, with 18 bases separating them. CDR3 length: 15 residues. This chain's CDR3 is CAWSKGGRGGETQYF. The CDR3 DNA is TGTGCCTGGAGTAAAGGGGGCCGGGGGGGCGAGACCCAGTACTTC.

The chain couples TRBV19 to TRBJ1-5; D is ambiguous. CDR1 and CDR2 from the germline V gene are LNHDA and SQIVND (reference sequence). This CDR3 spans 15 amino acids. The V gene lost 3 bases and the J gene lost 4 bases, with 13 bases spanning the gap. CDR3 nucleotide sequence: TGTGCCAGTAGTATCGGGATCGGGCTTAATCAGCCCCAGCATTTT. Amino acids: CASSIGIGLNQPQHF.

The chain is built from TRBV2 and TRBJ2-1; D possibly corresponds to TRBD2 (6 bases). Germline V CDR1 and CDR2: SNHLY, FYNNEI. V shed 3 bases and J shed 4 bases, with 10 bases lying between them. The CDR3 loop spans 14 amino acids. The CDR3 is CASSDLARYNEQFF. Written as DNA, the CDR3 is TGTGCCAGCAGTGATCTAGCGAGGTACAATGAGCAGTTCTTC.

This rearrangement joins TRBV2 to TRBJ1-1; TRBD1 agrees at 7 bases. Germline V gene data show CDR1 as SNHLY and CDR2 as FYNNEI. The CDR3 is 14 amino acids. The V gene end was trimmed by 5 bases and the J gene end by 3 bases; junction bases not matched to a gene: 6. Here the CDR3 DNA reads TGTGCCAGCAGTTCCACAGGGGCCTACACTGAAGCTTTCTTT. It codes for CASSSTGAYTEAFF.

V usage is TRBV30 and J usage is TRBJ1-1; TRBD1 matches at 9 bases. With 2 bases clipped from V and 11 bases from J, the junction kept 12 bases outside the gene matches. This CDR3 contains 14 residues. Germline V gives CDR1 GTSNPN, CDR2 SVGIG (reference sequence). The CDR3 nucleotides are TGTGCCTGGAGTCTGACAGGGGGAGCTTATCGGGCTTTCTTT. Amino acid sequence: CAWSLTGGAYRAFF.

The chain recombines TRBV7-8 with TRBJ2-5; the match to TRBD2 covers 7 bases. The CDR3 has 15 residues. The germline V gene encodes CDR1 SGHVS and CDR2 FQNEAQ. V trimming: 5 bases; J trimming: 4 bases; junction bases outside the gene matches: 10. The CDR3 bases are TGTGCCAGCAGCCTCCGGGACTGGGGGGGAGAGACCCAGTACTTC. It specifies CASSLRDWGGETQYF.